The text below deals with one T cell receptor beta chain. Its antigen is still unknown. This specimen belongs to a study of cytomegalovirus exposure and HLA in healthy donors. Measured with immunoSEQ multiplex PCR; TCRdb has only the in-frame clones, and not every one. The sample carries approximately 160,000 clones, roughly 90% recorded once. General study results and limits: The authors listed 180 or so TCR beta chains as cytomegalovirus-associated.

Germline trimming cut 4 bases from V and 6 bases from J; bases unmatched to any gene: 2. CDR3 length: 13 residues. From germline, CDR1 is SNHLY and CDR2 FYNNEI. The origin of this receptor is a woman between 25 and 40 years old in good health and CMV-seronegative. The chain carries TRBV2 and TRBJ2-2; TRBD2 matches at 7 bases. Sequenced input: PBMCs. CDR3 DNA sequence: TGTGCCAGCAGTGGACTAGCCGCCGGGGAGCTGTTTTTT. This codes for CASSGLAAGELFF.